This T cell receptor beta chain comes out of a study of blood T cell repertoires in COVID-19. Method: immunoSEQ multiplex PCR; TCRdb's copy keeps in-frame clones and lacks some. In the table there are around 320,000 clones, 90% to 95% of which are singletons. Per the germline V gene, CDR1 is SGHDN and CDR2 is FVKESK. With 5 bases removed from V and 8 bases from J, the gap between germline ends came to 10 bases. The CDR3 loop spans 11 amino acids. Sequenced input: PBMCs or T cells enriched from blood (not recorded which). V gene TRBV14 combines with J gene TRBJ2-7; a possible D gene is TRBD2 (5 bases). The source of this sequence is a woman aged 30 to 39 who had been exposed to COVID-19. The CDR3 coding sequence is TGTGCCAGCAGCTCTCGGAGGCAGCAGTACTTC. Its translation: CASSSRRQQYF.